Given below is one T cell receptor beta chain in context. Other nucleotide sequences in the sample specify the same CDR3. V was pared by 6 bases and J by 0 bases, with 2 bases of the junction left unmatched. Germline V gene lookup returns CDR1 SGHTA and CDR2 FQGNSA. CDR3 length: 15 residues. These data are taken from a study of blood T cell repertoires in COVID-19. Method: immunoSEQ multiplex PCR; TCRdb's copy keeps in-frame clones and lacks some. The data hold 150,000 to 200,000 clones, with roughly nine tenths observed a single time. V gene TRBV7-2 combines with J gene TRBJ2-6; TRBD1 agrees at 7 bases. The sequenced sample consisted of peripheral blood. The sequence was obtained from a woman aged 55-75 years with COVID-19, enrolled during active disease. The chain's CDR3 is CASSRDSSGANVLTF. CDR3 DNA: TGTGCCAGCAGTAGGGACAGCTCTGGGGCCAACGTCCTGACTTTC.